This T cell receptor beta chain was sequenced during a study of T cell responses to AZD1222 COVID-19 vaccine. In germline, CDR1 is LNHDA, CDR2 SQIVND (reference sequence). The CDR3 loop spans 14 amino acids. The V end lost 2 bases, the J end lost 4 bases, and 8 bases lay between the germline ends. Concerning this clone itself: Its antigen is not known.

Pooling of second doses given at about 4 or about 12 weeks was done. The data were produced by immunoSEQ multiplex PCR, yet TCRdb's version contains in-frame clones alone and is incomplete. The repertoire holds 90,000 to 120,000 clones, with 90% to 95% as singletons. Study-wide findings and caveats: Seropositive status at baseline applied to only a handful of AZD1222 recipients.

The chain recombines TRBV19 with TRBJ2-2; D not certain. The receptor's source is an adult who received the AZD1222 COVID-19 vaccine. Sequenced material: peripheral blood, taken 28 days after the second AZD1222 dose. CDR3 in DNA: TGTGCCAGTAGTATAATGGACGGCACCGGGGAGCTGTTTTTT. Translating gives CASSIMDGTGELFF. The variable domain in full, completed from reference TRBV19 and TRBJ2-2, reads DGGITQSPKYLFRKEGQNVTLSCEQNLNHDAMYWYRQDPGQGLRLIYYSQIVNDFQKGDIAEGYSVSREKKESFPLTVTSAQKNPTAFYLCASSIMDGTGELFFGEGSRLTVL.